These 3 T cell receptor beta chains were all obtained from the same sample, sequenced in a study of beta chain features in type 1 diabetes. Sequenced material consisted of expressed TCRB transcripts (all of the isolated RNA was reverse transcribed). Some clones are missing from TCRdb's copy, which holds only in-frame ones; the method was immunoSEQ multiplex PCR. The sample has 250,000 or so clones, around 26% seen once. Specimen: central memory CD4+ T cells from blood. All receptors come from a man aged 25-45 years in good health.

The genes are TRBV9 and TRBJ2-3, with 9 bases that match TRBD2. Germline V gene data show CDR1 as SGDLS and CDR2 as YYNGEE. V shed 4 bases and J 0 bases; nucleotides not matched to a gene: 6. The CDR3 length is 16 residues. DNA of the CDR3: TGTGCCAGCAGCCTATTAGCGGGAGAAAGCACAGATACGCAGTATTTT. This sequence encodes CASSLLAGESTDTQYF.

This chain uses TRBV30 with TRBJ2-2; D is uncertain. The CDR3 length is 13 residues. Trimming removed 2 bases at V and 4 bases at J, with 8 bases between. Germline V CDR1 and CDR2: GTSNPN, SVGIG (reference sequence). CDR3 loop: CAWSITATGELFF. The CDR3 nucleotides read TGTGCCTGGAGTATTACAGCCACCGGGGAGCTGTTTTTT.

This chain joins TRBV4-1 and TRBJ1-1; 9 nucleotides match TRBD1. The CDR3 runs to 14 residues. Germline V gene data show CDR1 as MGHRA and CDR2 as YSYEKL. V lost 3 bases, J lost 4 bases, and 3 bases stayed unmatched. The CDR3 coding sequence is TGCGCCAGCAGCCAGACAGGGGGTCCCACTGAAGCTTTCTTT. It specifies CASSQTGGPTEAFF.